This T cell receptor beta chain came from a study of tissue T cells after allogeneic stem cell transplantation. V was cut by 0 bases and J by 0 bases, with 12 bases left in between. The CDR3 is made up of 16 amino acids. The V gene's germline CDR1 is SGHRS and CDR2 YFSETQ. The table came from immunoSEQ multiplex PCR; TCRdb's copy has only in-frame clones and leaves some out. The table lists some 25,000 clones, about 70% of them singletons. This clone occurred a few times. The chain combines TRBV5-1 with TRBJ1-2; D is unresolved. This receptor was identified in a female donor older than 55 with lung cancer. The source was tissue from the ileum, collected at autopsy. Written as DNA, the CDR3 is TGCGCCAGCAGCTTGGATGGGATTCAAGCTAACTATGGCTACACCTTC. Translating gives CASSLDGIQANYGYTF.